The clone carrying this T cell receptor beta chain was seen at least ten times. This entry belongs to a study of T cells in Graves' hyperthyroidism and ophthalmopathy. RNA transcripts provided the source from which TCR beta CDR3 regions were amplified. The HTBI primer set served for first-round RT-PCR of the TCR CDR3. One entry per CDR3 protein, called by TCRdb with MiXCR from the multiplex PCR reads. The repertoire holds 470,000 or so distinct CDR3 sequences, with 20% as singletons. Germline V CDR1 and CDR2: SNHLY, FYNNEI. The CDR3 runs to 16 residues. V gave up 5 bases and J gave up 0 bases, with 16 bases separating them.

The source of this sequence is a young man with Graves' hyperthyroidism. The chain combines TRBV2 with TRBJ1-2; D possibly corresponds to TRBD1 (6 bases). Sequencing was carried out using blood. The CDR3 DNA reads TGTGCCAGCAGTACGTCTGGACAGCGAGCTAACTATGGCTACACCTTC. The encoded protein is CASSTSGQRANYGYTF. Full variable domain (rest looked up from reference TRBV2 and TRBJ1-2): EPEVTQTPSHQVTQMGQEVILRCVPISNHLYFYWYRQILGQKVEFLVSFYNNEISEKSEIFDDQFSVERPDGSNFTLKIRSTKLEDSAMYFCASSTSGQRANYGYTFGSGTRLTVV.